This is a list of T cell receptor beta chains from one sample in a study of shared clonotypes between healthy human individuals. Profiled with immunoSEQ multiplex PCR; TCRdb holds only in-frame clones, not every one. The data show about half a million clones, with 81% seen just once and about 12% held by the top ten. Sequenced: PBMCs. These receptors were collected from a woman between 40 and 50 years old in good health. Some clones in this sample may be carry-over from other donors' samples. Each CDR3 is given with its conserved first and last residue. The D gene is left open where the match is weak. Some rows have no size entry. The others give once, few or many, or a class for an expanded clone.

d_call	v_call	clone_size	j_call	cdr3_nt	cdr3_aa
TRBD1	TRBV4-2	.	TRBJ1-1	TGTGCCAGCAGCCGACGGACAGGGGCCATTGAAGCTTTCTTT	CASSRRTGAIEAFF
.	TRBV29-1	.	TRBJ2-7	TGCAGCGTACTTACCCGTCGGGACGGAGCCTACGAGCAGTACTTC	CSVLTRRDGAYEQYF
.	TRBV10-1	.	TRBJ2-3	TGCGCCACCACGGACGCCAGCACAGATACGCAGTATTTT	CATTDASTDTQYF
.	TRBV5-4	.	TRBJ1-1	TGTGCCAGCAGACTGACCATGAACACTGAAGCTTTCTTT	CASRLTMNTEAFF
TRBD2	TRBV4-1	.	TRBJ2-1	TGCGCCAGCAGCCAGGGGCGAGGCGGGAGATCCTACAATGAGCAGTTCTTC	CASSQGRGGRSYNEQFF
TRBD2	TRBV28	.	TRBJ2-7	TGTGCCAGCAGTGGGGGACTAGCGTTTAACGAGCAGTACTTC	CASSGGLAFNEQYF
TRBD1	TRBV6-1	.	TRBJ2-3	TGTGCCAGCAGTGAGACAGGGGGAGGTAACGCAGATACGCAGTATTTT	CASSETGGGNADTQYF
TRBD2	TRBV2	many	TRBJ2-2	TGTGCCAGCAGCGGCGGGACTAGCATAGTGGCCGGGGAGCTGTTTTTT	CASSGGTSIVAGELFF
.	TRBV28	.	TRBJ1-5	TGTGCCAGCAGTTTAGTAACAGGAGGCAATCAGCCCCAGCATTTT	CASSLVTGGNQPQHF
.	TRBV5-1	.	TRBJ1-1	TGCGCCAGCAGCCCCCGGGGGGAGCGGGAGAACACTGAAGCTTTCTTT	CASSPRGERENTEAFF